The T cell receptor beta chain described here comes from a study of type 1 regulatory T cells. TCRdb used MiXCR to reprocess the reads, holding one entry per CDR3 protein. This table has about 42,000 distinct CDR3 sequences, 10% to 15% appearing once. This clonotype was recorded a few times. The target antigen is unknown. The germline V gene has CDR1 GTSNPN and CDR2 SVGIG (reference sequence). V was cut by 1 base and J by 6 bases, with 7 bases left in between. The CDR3 length is 12 residues. The sample was cultured non-Tr1 T cells, either the whole culture or a sorted T cell fraction (not recorded which). This TCR derives from a human donor in good health. V usage is TRBV30 and J usage is TRBJ2-1; the D is unclear. CDR3 bases: TGTGCCTGGAGTGGGCTGGGCAATGAGCAGTTCTTC. Translation: CAWSGLGNEQFF.